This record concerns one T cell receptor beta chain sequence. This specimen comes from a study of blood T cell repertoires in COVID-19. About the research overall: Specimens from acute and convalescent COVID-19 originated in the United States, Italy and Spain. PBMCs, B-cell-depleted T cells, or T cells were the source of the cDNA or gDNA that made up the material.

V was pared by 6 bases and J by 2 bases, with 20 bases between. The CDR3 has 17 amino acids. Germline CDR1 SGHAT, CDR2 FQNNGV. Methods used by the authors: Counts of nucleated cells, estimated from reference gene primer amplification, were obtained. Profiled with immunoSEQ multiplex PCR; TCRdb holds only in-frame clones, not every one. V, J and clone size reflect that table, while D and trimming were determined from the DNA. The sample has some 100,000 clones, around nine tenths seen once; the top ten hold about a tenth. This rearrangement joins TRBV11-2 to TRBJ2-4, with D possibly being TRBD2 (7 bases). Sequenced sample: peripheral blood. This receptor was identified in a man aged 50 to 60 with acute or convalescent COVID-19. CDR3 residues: CASSEVGGGGPKNIQYF. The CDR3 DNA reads TGTGCCAGCAGTGAAGTCGGAGGGGGGGGACCCAAAAACATTCAGTACTTC.